This T cell receptor beta chain was identified in a study of post-analysis software for immune sequencing data. Study results and caveats: TRBV segments more frequent in patients than in controls numbered several and included TRBV5-6, TRBV5-1 and TRBV20-1.

On this clonotype itself: Its specificity is not known.

The germline V gene has CDR1 SGHDT and CDR2 YYEEEE. After removal of 4 bases from V and 1 base from J, the junction contained 9 bases not matched to a gene. The CDR3 extends over 17 amino acids. Unique molecular identifiers were carried by the TCR beta cDNA libraries. Between about 0.9 and 11 million T cells gave rise to approximately 520,000 cDNA molecules. TCRdb analysed the PCR reads with MiXCR anew, one entry per CDR3 protein. The sample shows about 810,000 distinct CDR3 sequences, approximately 57% of them seen only once. V usage is TRBV5-6 and J usage is TRBJ2-3; 10 bases line up with TRBD2. Sequencing was carried out using blood. This clonotype was sampled from a girl aged 10 to 17 with multiple sclerosis. CDR3 in DNA: TGTGCCAGCAGCCGAAAAGCGGGAGGGCATCGCACAGATACGCAGTATTTT. Its protein product is CASSRKAGGHRTDTQYF.